This TCR beta chain stems from a study of T cells in Graves' hyperthyroidism and ophthalmopathy (dated by TCRdb to about 2019). As for the study more broadly: Peripheral blood was sampled at the time of initial diagnosis, prior to any treatment. To identify TCR V-J signatures that set the groups apart, the researchers used a discovery cohort of about a hundred patients, made up of some 41 with Graves' ophthalmopathy and around 58 with stable Graves' hyperthyroidism. An independent validation cohort of under 20 hyperthyroidism patients and about 15 patients who later progressed to ophthalmopathy tested prospective prediction of ophthalmopathy. The roughly 100 discovery patients were randomly divided into training and test sets at a 7:3 ratio. In addition, the study compared T-cell repertoires in thyroid tissue and in blood from five to seven Graves' hyperthyroidism patients. Following sampling, methimazole starting at 30 mg daily was given to hyperthyroidism patients, and high-dose intravenous methylprednisolone was given to ophthalmopathy patients. The paper reports TCR Vbeta CDR3 sequencing of more than 120 peripheral blood samples: under 45 ophthalmopathy, under 80 hyperthyroidism and about 17 progressor patients.

This clonotype was recorded at least ten times. The antigen it recognizes is unknown. No per-base quality is available; no much larger clone lies one base away. TCR beta CDR3 regions were amplified from RNA transcripts. The first round of RT-PCR for the TCR CDR3 was performed with the HTBI primer set and the Qiagen OneStep RT-PCR kit. A second multiplex PCR round built the libraries, followed by size selection and purification. Paired-end sequencing of the libraries was performed with 100 bp reads on an Illumina HiSeq2000. In the paper's pipeline: SOAPnuke was used to process the raw data, removing reads that contained adapters or uncalled bases, had a mean Phred below 15, or lacked an exact match to the constant primer or identifier. COPE v1.2.5 was used to merge high-quality paired reads, and clonotypes were defined as unique nucleotide sequences. Clonotypes were aligned to IMGT TRBV, TRBD and TRBJ reference segments using MiTCR v1.1. The analysis was restricted to V-J combinations with a frequency above 0.0001, which together covered 99.2% of the repertoires. The TCS score was defined as the ratio of F50 (clonal expansion) to E x V (chaos), calculated using BLOSUM62-based TCRdist between CDR3 peptides within each V-J. Welch's t-statistics and random forest reduced some 510 V-J features to 10 to 15, which were used in a naive Bayes classifier (R e1071). The Morisita-Horn index was used to measure how similar the thyroid and blood repertoires were. TCRdb's own reprocessing of the public reads used fastp at Q25 and MiXCR and kept productive beta chains. Under each unique CDR3 protein, matching rows form one entry showing the most common genes and DNA. V and J calls and clone size were set by TCRdb, not the authors. The sample records hundreds of thousands of distinct CDR3 sequences, 38% of which are singletons. The ten largest clones add up to roughly 8.3% of the sample.

The germline V gene encodes CDR1 LNHNV and CDR2 YYDKDF (reference sequence). From the cysteine up to the phenylalanine, the CDR3 has a length of 14 residues. Kept here is only the CDR3 DNA, which spans 42 bases and is read in frame from base 1. At the junction V is shortened by 5 bases and J by 0 bases, with 11 bases in between. A patient counted as having stable Graves' hyperthyroidism if no progression to ophthalmopathy occurred over 18 months of follow-up. Hyperthyroidism patients were aged 18 to 65 years and newly diagnosed, with disease duration of less than 2 months. The study excluded patients with uncontrolled infections, other autoimmune diseases, pregnancy or lactation. Diagnoses relied on clinical symptoms, serum thyroxine and TRAb, thyroid ultrasound and orbital computed tomography. Ficoll-Paque density gradient centrifugation was used to isolate PBMCs from around 10 ml of fresh peripheral blood. Total RNA was extracted with Trizol reagent, and quality was checked on an Agilent 2100 Bioanalyzer.

Findings and caveats that apply to the study as a whole: A model built on a 13 V-J signature distinguished ophthalmopathy from stable hyperthyroidism, reaching 85% to 90% sensitivity and 81.08% specificity in cross-validation and 80%/75% in testing. Most expanded thyroid clonotypes (frequency above 0.001) were also found in blood, which suggests that blood repertoires may mirror thyroid immune responses. During validation, the model predicted progression to ophthalmopathy a median of approximately six months ahead of onset, with almost 71% sensitivity and almost 75% specificity. Sample size was not statistically predetermined, and blinding of investigators to group allocation was not performed.

Material: blood. The chain uses TRBV15 and TRBJ2-7, with the identity of the D gene unclear. This receptor was taken from a man aged 18 to 29 with Graves' hyperthyroidism. The base sequence is TGTGCCACCAGCCGGATGGGTGGCTCCTACGAGCAGTACTTC. Translated, this is CATSRMGGSYEQYF.